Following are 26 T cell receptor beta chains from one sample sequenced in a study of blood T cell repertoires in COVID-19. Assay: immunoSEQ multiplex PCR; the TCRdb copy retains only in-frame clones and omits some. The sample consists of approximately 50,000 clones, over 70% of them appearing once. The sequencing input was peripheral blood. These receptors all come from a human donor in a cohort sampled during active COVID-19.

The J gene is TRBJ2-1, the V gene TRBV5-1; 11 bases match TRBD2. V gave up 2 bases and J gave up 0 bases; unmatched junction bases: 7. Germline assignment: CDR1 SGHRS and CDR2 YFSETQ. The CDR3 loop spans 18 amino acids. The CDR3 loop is CASSLGLAGGYSYNEQFF. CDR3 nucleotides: TGCGCCAGCAGCTTAGGTCTAGCGGGAGGATACTCCTACAATGAGCAGTTCTTC.

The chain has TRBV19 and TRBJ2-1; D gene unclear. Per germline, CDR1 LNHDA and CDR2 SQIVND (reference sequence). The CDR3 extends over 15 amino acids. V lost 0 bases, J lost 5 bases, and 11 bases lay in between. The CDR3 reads CASSIDSKTDNEQFF. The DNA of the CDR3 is TGTGCCAGTAGTATAGACAGTAAAACAGACAATGAGCAGTTCTTC.

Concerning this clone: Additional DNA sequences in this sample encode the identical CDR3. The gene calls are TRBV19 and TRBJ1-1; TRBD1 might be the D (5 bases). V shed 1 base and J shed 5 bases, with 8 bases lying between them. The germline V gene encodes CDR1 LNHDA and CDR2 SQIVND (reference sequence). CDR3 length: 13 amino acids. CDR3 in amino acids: CASSIGRGTEAFF. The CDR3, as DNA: TGTGCCAGTAGTATAGGGCGGGGGACTGAAGCTTTCTTT.

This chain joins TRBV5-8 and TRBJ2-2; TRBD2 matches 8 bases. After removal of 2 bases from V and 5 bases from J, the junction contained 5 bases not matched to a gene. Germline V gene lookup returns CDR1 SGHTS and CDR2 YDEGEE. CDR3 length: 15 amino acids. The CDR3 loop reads CASSFTSGQTGELFF. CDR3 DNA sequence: TGTGCCAGCAGCTTTACTAGCGGACAAACCGGGGAGCTGTTTTTT.

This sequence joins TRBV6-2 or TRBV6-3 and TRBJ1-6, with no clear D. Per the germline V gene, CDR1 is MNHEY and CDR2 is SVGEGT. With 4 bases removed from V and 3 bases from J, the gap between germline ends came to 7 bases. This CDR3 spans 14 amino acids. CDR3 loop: CASSFADYNSPLHF. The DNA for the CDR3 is TGTGCCAGCAGTTTTGCGGACTATAATTCACCCCTCCACTTT.

The CDR3: CASTFSGSSSYNEQFF. The CDR3 bases are TGTGCCAGCACCTTTAGCGGGTCTAGCTCCTACAATGAGCAGTTCTTC. The chain joins TRBV5-6 to TRBJ2-1; 7 bases fit TRBD2. In germline, CDR1 is SGHDT, CDR2 YYEEEE. V dropped 6 bases and J dropped 0; count of bases not matched to a gene: 9. The CDR3 contains 16 residues.

As DNA, the CDR3 is TGTGCCAGCAGACTCATAATGGGGGCTTTTCCCGGGGAGCTGTTTTTT. It is translated as CASRLIMGAFPGELFF. The rearrangement uses TRBV27 and TRBJ2-2, with D maybe TRBD1 (6 bases). V was clipped by 6 bases and J by 6 bases, with 20 bases between them. Looked up from germline, CDR1 is MNHEY and CDR2 is SMNVEV (reference sequence). The CDR3 loop spans 16 amino acids.

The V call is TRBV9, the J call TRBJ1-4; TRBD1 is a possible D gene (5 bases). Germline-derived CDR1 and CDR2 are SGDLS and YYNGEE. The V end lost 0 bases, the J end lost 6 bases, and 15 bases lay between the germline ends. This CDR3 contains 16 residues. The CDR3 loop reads CASSVAWGLRDEKLFF. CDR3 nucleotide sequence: TGTGCCAGCAGCGTAGCCTGGGGACTTAGGGATGAAAAACTGTTTTTT.

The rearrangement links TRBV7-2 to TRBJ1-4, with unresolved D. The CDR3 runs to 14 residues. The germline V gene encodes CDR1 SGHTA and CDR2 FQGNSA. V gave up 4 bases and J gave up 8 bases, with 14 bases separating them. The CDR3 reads CASSSYSGEEKLFF. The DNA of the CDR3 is TGTGCCAGCAGCTCTTATTCCGGGGAAGAAAAACTGTTTTTT.

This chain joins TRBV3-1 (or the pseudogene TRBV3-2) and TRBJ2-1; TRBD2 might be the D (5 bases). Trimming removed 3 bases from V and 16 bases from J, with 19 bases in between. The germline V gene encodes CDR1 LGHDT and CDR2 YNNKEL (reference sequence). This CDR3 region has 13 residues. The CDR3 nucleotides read TGTGCCAGCAGCCACGGCACGGGGAGACTTCTCTTCTTC. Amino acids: CASSHGTGRLLFF.

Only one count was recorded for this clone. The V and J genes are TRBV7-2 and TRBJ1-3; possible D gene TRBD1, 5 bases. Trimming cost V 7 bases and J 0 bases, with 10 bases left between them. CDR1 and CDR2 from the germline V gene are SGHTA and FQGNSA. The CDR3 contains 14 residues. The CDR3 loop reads CASTDRTSGNTIYF. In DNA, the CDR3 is TGTGCCAGCACTGACAGAACCTCTGGAAACACCATATATTTT.

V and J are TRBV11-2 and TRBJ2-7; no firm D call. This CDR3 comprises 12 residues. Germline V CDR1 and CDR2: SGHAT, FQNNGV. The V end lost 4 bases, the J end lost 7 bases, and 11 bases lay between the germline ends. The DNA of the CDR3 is TGTGCCAGCAGCTCGTACGCGTTTGAGCAGTACTTC. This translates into CASSSYAFEQYF.

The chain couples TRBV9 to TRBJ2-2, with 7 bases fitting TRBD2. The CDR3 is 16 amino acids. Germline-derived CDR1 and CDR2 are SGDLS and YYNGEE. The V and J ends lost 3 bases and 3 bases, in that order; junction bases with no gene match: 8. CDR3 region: CASSAKAGVYTGELFF. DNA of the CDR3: TGTGCCAGCAGCGCGAAGGCGGGAGTTTACACCGGGGAGCTGTTTTTT.

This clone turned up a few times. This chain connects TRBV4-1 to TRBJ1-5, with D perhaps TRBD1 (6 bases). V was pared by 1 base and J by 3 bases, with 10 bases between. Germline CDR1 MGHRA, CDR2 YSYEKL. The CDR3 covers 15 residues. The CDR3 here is CASSQGDTDNQPQHF. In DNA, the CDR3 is TGCGCCAGCAGCCAAGGGGACACTGACAATCAGCCCCAGCATTTT.

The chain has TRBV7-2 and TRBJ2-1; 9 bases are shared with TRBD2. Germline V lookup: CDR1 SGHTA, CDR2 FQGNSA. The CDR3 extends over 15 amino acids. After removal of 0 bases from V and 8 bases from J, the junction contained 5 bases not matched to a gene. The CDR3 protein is CASSLAAGGPHEQFF. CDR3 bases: TGTGCCAGCAGCTTAGCTGCGGGGGGGCCCCATGAGCAGTTCTTC.

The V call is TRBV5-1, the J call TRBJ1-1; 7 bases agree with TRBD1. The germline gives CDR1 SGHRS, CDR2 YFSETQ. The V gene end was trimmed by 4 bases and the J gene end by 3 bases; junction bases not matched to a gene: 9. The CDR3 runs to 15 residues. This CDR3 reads CASSATGFRDTEAFF. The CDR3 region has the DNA TGCGCCAGCAGCGCGACAGGGTTCCGGGACACTGAAGCTTTCTTT.

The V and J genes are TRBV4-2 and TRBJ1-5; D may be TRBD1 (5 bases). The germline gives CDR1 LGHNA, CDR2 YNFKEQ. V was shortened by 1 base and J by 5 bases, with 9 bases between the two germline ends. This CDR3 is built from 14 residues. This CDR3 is CASSQGGRDQPQHF. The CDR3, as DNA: TGTGCCAGCAGCCAAGGGGGGAGGGATCAGCCCCAGCATTTT.

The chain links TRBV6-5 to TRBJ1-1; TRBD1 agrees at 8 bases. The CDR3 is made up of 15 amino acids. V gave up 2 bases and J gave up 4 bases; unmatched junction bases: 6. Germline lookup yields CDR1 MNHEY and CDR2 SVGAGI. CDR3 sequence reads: CASSYGGTGRTEAFF. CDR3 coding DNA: TGTGCCAGCAGTTACGGGGGGACAGGCCGCACTGAAGCTTTCTTT.

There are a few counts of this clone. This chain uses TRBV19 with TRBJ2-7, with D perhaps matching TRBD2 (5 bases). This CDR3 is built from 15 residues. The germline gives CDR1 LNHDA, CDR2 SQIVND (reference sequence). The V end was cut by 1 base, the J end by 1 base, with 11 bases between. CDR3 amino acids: CASSIGGRGSYEQYF. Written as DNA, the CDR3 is TGTGCCAGTAGTATAGGTGGGAGAGGATCCTACGAGCAGTACTTC.

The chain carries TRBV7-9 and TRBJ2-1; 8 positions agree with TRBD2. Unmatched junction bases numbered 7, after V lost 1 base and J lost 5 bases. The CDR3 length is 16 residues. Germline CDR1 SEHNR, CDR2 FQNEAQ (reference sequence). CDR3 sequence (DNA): TGTGCCAGCAGCTTAGGAGCGGGAGCTGCGGACAATGAGCAGTTCTTC. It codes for CASSLGAGAADNEQFF.

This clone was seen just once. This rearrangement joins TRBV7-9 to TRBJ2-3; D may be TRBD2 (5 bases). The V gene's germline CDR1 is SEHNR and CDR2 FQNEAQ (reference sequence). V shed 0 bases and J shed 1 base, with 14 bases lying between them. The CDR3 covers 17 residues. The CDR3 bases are TGTGCCAGCAGCTTAGCCCCTCGCGGGCCCCGCACAGATACGCAGTATTTT. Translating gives CASSLAPRGPRTDTQYF. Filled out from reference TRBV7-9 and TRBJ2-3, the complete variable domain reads DTGVSQNPRHKITKRGQNVTFRCDPISEHNRLYWYRQTLGQGPEFLTYFQNEAQLEKSRLLSDRFSAERPKGSFSTLEIQRTEQGDSAMYLCASSLAPRGPRTDTQYFGPGTRLTVL.

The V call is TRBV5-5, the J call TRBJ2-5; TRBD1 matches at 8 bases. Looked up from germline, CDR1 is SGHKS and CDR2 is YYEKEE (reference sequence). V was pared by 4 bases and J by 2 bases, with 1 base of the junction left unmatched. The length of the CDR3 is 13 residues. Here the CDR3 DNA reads TGTGCCAGCAGCAGACAGGGGCAAGAGACCCAGTACTTC. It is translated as CASSRQGQETQYF.

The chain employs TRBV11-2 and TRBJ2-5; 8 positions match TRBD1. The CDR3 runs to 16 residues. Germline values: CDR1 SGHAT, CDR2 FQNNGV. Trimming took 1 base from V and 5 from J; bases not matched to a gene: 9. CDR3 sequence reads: CASSLGWAGGSETQYF. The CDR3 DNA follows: TGTGCCAGCAGCTTAGGATGGGCAGGGGGCAGCGAGACCCAGTACTTC.

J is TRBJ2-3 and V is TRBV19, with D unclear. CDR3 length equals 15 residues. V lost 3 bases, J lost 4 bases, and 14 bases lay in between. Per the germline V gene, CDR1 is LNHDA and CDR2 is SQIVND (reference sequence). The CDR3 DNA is TGTGCCAGTAGTATGGCCTCGAGGTCACCAGATACGCAGTATTTT. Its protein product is CASSMASRSPDTQYF.

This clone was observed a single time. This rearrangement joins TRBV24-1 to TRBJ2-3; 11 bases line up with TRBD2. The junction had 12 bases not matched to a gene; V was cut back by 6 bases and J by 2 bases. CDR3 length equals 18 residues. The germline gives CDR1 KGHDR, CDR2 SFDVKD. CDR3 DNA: TGTGCCACCAGTCCCACACCCACTAGCGGGAGAGACACAGATACGCAGTATTTT. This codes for CATSPTPTSGRDTDTQYF.

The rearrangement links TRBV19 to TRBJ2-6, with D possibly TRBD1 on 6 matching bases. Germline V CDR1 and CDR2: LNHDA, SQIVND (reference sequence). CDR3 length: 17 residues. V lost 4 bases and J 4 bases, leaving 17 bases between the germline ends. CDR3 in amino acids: CASSTGTRHLGANVLTF. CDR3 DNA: TGTGCCAGTAGTACCGGGACACGCCATTTGGGGGCCAACGTCCTGACTTTC.